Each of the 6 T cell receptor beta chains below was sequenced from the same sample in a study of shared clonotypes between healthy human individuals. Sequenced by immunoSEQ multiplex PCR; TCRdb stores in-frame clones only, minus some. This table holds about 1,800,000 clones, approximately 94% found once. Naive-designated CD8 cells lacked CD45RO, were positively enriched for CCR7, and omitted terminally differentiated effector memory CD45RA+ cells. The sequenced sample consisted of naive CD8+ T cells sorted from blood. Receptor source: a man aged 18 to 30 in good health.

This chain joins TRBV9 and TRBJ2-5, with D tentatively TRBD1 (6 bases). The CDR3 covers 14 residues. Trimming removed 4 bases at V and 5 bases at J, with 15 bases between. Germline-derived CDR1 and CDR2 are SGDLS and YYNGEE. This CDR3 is CASSPSGRGETQYF. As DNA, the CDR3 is TGTGCCAGCAGCCCCAGCGGCAGGGGCGAGACCCAGTACTTC.

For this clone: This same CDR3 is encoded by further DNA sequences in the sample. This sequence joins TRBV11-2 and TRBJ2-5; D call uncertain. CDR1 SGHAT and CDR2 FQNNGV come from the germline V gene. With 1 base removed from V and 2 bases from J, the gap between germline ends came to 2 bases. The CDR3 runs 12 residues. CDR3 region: CASSLAQETQYF. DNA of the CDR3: TGTGCCAGCAGCTTAGCGCAAGAGACCCAGTACTTC.

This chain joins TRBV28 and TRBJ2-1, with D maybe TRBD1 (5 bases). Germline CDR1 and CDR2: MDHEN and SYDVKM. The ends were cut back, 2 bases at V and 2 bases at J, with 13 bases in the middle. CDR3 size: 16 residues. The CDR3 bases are TGTGCCAGCAGTTTAGGTTGGCAGGGTACCTACAATGAGCAGTTCTTC. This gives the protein CASSLGWQGTYNEQFF.

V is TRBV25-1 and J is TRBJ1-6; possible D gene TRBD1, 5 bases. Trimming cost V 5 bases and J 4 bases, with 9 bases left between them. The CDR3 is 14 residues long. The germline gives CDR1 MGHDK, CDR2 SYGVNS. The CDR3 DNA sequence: TGTGCCAGCAGTCCGGGACCTTATAATTCACCCCTCCACTTT. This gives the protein CASSPGPYNSPLHF.

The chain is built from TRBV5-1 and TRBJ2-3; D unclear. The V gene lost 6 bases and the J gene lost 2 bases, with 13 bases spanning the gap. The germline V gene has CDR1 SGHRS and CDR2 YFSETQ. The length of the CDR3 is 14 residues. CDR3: CASKLDGFTDTQYF. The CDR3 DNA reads TGCGCCAGCAAATTGGACGGGTTCACAGATACGCAGTATTTT.

Written as DNA, the CDR3 is TGTGCCAGCAGCTCTTATCCGGGACAGGGCTATGGCTACACCTTC. It encodes CASSSYPGQGYGYTF. The J gene is TRBJ1-2, the V gene TRBV7-8, with 9 nucleotides matching TRBD1. The CDR3 spans 15 residues. The V gene end was trimmed by 4 bases and the J gene end by 4 bases; junction bases not matched to a gene: 7. Germline V gene data show CDR1 as SGHVS and CDR2 as FQNEAQ. The full variable domain, its missing parts supplied by reference TRBV7-8 and TRBJ1-2, is GAGVSQSPRYKVAKRGQDVALRCDPISGHVSLFWYQQALGQGPEFLTYFQNEAQLDKSGLPSDRFFAERPEGSVSTLKIQRTQQEDSAVYLCASSSYPGQGYGYTFGSGTRLTVV.